This T cell receptor beta chain was documented in a study of beta chain features in type 1 diabetes. Study conclusions and caveats: Among patients with Type 1 diabetes, TCRB CDR3s were moderately but significantly shorter in every one of the four CD4+ subsets. Small HLA sub-analyses could not settle whether HLA shapes TCRB rearrangement.

A note on this clone: The antigen is not known.

The study reverse transcribed the entire isolated RNA, so it sequenced expressed TCRB transcripts. Roughly 3.5 million reads per sample on average were obtained from naive, central memory and regulatory T cell samples. Data came from immunoSEQ multiplex PCR; TCRdb stores just in-frame clones and leaves some out. This table has around 260,000 clones, around 24% appearing once. Sequencing used naive CD4+ T cells from blood. The clonotype was recovered from a woman in her twenties or thirties with type 1 diabetes.

Here the CDR3 reads CASRTTGYGYTF. The CDR3, as DNA: TGTGCCAGCAGAACTACAGGGTATGGCTACACCTTC. V is TRBV28 and J is TRBJ1-2; D perhaps matches TRBD1 (6 bases). The CDR3 spans 12 residues. V was shortened by 6 bases and J by 5 bases, with 10 bases between the two germline ends. The germline CDR1 and CDR2 sequences are MDHEN and SYDVKM.